Detailed here is one T cell receptor (beta chain). The source of the sample is a study of T cells after yellow fever vaccination. TCRdb re-called the 5' RACE reads with MiXCR, one entry per CDR3 protein. The table shows a few hundred thousand distinct CDR3 sequences, with 18% occurring only once. The starting material was PBMCs, obtained before the yellow fever booster vaccination. The sequence came from a man in his late teens or twenties who received the YFV17D yellow fever vaccine.

This chain's CDR3 is CASSFGGTTNEKLFF. The CDR3 coding sequence is TGTGCCAGCAGCTTTGGAGGGACAACTAATGAAAAACTGTTTTTT. The rearrangement links TRBV7-9 to TRBJ1-4; D unclear. Germline V gene lookup returns CDR1 SEHNR and CDR2 FQNEAQ (reference sequence). Trimming took off 3 bases at V and 0 bases at J, with 8 bases between the two ends. This CDR3 is 15 amino acids long.